The rows below give T cell receptor beta chains drawn from one sample of a study of T cell responses to AZD1222 COVID-19 vaccine. Sequenced by immunoSEQ multiplex PCR; TCRdb stores in-frame clones only, minus some. Among around 120,000 clones listed, around 89% were seen once. The source was peripheral blood, collected 28 days after the second AZD1222 dose. The receptors stem from an adult who received the AZD1222 COVID-19 vaccine. Both conserved end residues are part of each CDR3. The D gene is left open where the match is weak. Clone size is not always given. Where it is, it says once, few, many or a class for expanded clones.

v_call,clone_size,j_call,d_call,cdr3_nt,cdr3_aa
TRBV6-2/TRBV6-3,-,TRBJ1-5,TRBD1,TGTGCCAGCAGTCGCACCGGGACAGCGGATCAGCCCCAGCATTTT,CASSRTGTADQPQHF
TRBV6-5,-,TRBJ2-7,-,TGTGCCAGCAGTTACTCGGTGGGCCGGACCTACGAGCAGTACTTC,CASSYSVGRTYEQYF
TRBV5-1,-,TRBJ2-7,TRBD2,TGCGCCAGCAGCGTCCGACTAGCGGGTGATTACGAGCAGTACTTC,CASSVRLAGDYEQYF
TRBV5-6,-,TRBJ2-5,TRBD2,TGTGCCAGCAGCACAGGACTAGCGGGGGCAGGGGAGACCCAGTACTTC,CASSTGLAGAGETQYF
TRBV4-2,once,TRBJ1-6,-,TGTGCCAGCAGCCAAGATAAGAACAGAGTTCATTCACCCCTCCACTTT,CASSQDKNRVHSPLHF
TRBV7-2,-,TRBJ1-3,TRBD1,TGTGCCAGCAGCCCTCGGACAGGTTGGAATGGAAACACCATATATTTT,CASSPRTGWNGNTIYF
TRBV6-5,-,TRBJ2-5,-,TGTGCCAGCAGGAAAGGGGCGGGGGAGACCCAGTACTTC,CASRKGAGETQYF
TRBV11-2,-,TRBJ2-1,-,TGTGCCAGCAGCTTAAGGGGGGACTACCACAATGAGCAGTTCTTC,CASSLRGDYHNEQFF
TRBV6-4,-,TRBJ2-1,-,TGTGCCAGCAGTGTAGGAGGGAACAATGAGCAGTTCTTC,CASSVGGNNEQFF
TRBV2,-,TRBJ1-3,-,TGTGCCAGCTCGGTCGCTGGAAACACCATATATTTT,CASSVAGNTIYF
TRBV5-1,-,TRBJ2-1,TRBD2,TGCGCCAGCAGGCCGTTAATCCTAGCGGGAGTGGGCAATGAGCAGTTCTTC,CASRPLILAGVGNEQFF
TRBV15,-,TRBJ1-4,TRBD1,TGTGCCACCAGCGTGGACAGGGCGTCCGAAGAAAAACTGTTTTTT,CATSVDRASEEKLFF
TRBV15,-,TRBJ2-2,-,TGTGCCACCAGCAGGACAATAGTGGACACCGGGGAGCTGTTTTTT,CATSRTIVDTGELFF
TRBV1,-,TRBJ1-6,-,TGCACCAGCAGCCAGGGACAGAACTCCTATAATTCACCCCTCCACTTT,CTSSQGQNSYNSPLHF
TRBV30,-,TRBJ2-7,-,TGTGCCTGGAGTCTGGACAGTTCCTACGAGCAGTACTTC,CAWSLDSSYEQYF
TRBV19,few,TRBJ1-5,-,TGTGCCAGTAGTATATGGTTAGGGCAGGGCAATCAGCCCCAGCATTTT,CASSIWLGQGNQPQHF
TRBV7-9,-,TRBJ1-5,-,TGTGCCAGCAGCTTACGACCAGATCAGCCCCAGCATTTT,CASSLRPDQPQHF
TRBV6-5,-,TRBJ1-1,TRBD1,TGTGCCAGCAGTTTCAACACAGGGGAGGAAGCTTTCTTT,CASSFNTGEEAFF
TRBV9,-,TRBJ1-1,TRBD1,TGTGCCAGCAGCCCCTTGGGACAGCGCGACACTGAAGCTTTCTTT,CASSPLGQRDTEAFF
TRBV7-3,once,TRBJ2-2,-,TGTGCCAGCAGAACAACAGCAGGCGCCGGGGAGCTGTTTTTT,CASRTTAGAGELFF
TRBV18,few,TRBJ1-2,-,TGTGCCAGCTTTTGGGGCGCCGGGGATGGCTACACCTTC,CASFWGAGDGYTF
TRBV19,-,TRBJ2-7,TRBD2,TGTGCCAGTAGTATTATAGCGGGAGACTCGGGCCACGAGCAGTACTTC,CASSIIAGDSGHEQYF
TRBV9,-,TRBJ2-7,-,TGTGCCAGCAGCGTAGCACATGGCTACGAGCAGTACTTC,CASSVAHGYEQYF
TRBV11-3,-,TRBJ2-3,TRBD2,TGTGCCAGCAGCCGTACCGGGACTAGCGTCTCAGATACGCAGTATTTT,CASSRTGTSVSDTQYF
TRBV2,-,TRBJ1-2,TRBD1,TGTGCCAGCAAAAGTACCGGGACAGGGGGTAGTGGCTACACCTTC,CASKSTGTGGSGYTF
TRBV5-1,-,TRBJ2-7,TRBD2,TGCGCCAGCAGCTTGAATAGCGGGGGTCGCTACGAGCAGTACTTC,CASSLNSGGRYEQYF
TRBV18,once,TRBJ1-4,TRBD1,TGTGCCAGCTCACCACGACGACAGGGTCCAAATGAAAAACTGTTTTTT,CASSPRRQGPNEKLFF
TRBV3-1/TRBV3-2,-,TRBJ1-1,-,TGTGCCAGCAGCCCCTTTGCAGGGAACACTGAAGCTTTCTTT,CASSPFAGNTEAFF
TRBV19,few,TRBJ2-1,TRBD1,TGTGCCACCAGGGACAGGGTCCATGAGCAGTTCTTC,CATRDRVHEQFF
TRBV13,-,TRBJ1-1,-,TGTGCCAGCAGCAGAGGACAGATAGACACTGAAGCTTTCTTT,CASSRGQIDTEAFF
TRBV11-3,few,TRBJ1-3,-,TGTGCCAGCAGCCTGGGAAACACCATATATTTT,CASSLGNTIYF
TRBV6-5,-,TRBJ1-2,TRBD1,TGTGCCAGCAGGAAGGGGGCGCAGAATGGCTACACCTTC,CASRKGAQNGYTF
TRBV7-2,-,TRBJ2-7,TRBD2,TGTGCCAGCAGCTTACAACGGGGGGGCAGTTCCTACGAGCAGTACTTC,CASSLQRGGSSYEQYF
TRBV5-8,-,TRBJ2-7,-,TGTGCCAGCAGCTTGCCCCCGGACCTTATAGGGTACGAGCAGTACTTC,CASSLPPDLIGYEQYF
TRBV30,few,TRBJ2-1,-,TGTGCCTGGAGTGTTGTGGGAAATGAGCAGTTCTTC,CAWSVVGNEQFF
TRBV7-2,-,TRBJ2-7,TRBD2,TGTGCCAGCAGCTTAGGACCTAGCGGGGGTAAAGAGCAGTACTTC,CASSLGPSGGKEQYF
TRBV7-6,-,TRBJ2-7,-,TGTGCCAGCAGTCTAGAGGTCGAGGGGTCCTACTACGAGCAGTACTTC,CASSLEVEGSYYEQYF
TRBV9,-,TRBJ2-7,-,TGTGCCAGCAGCGTAGGAGGGCCCTCCTACGAGCAGTACTTC,CASSVGGPSYEQYF
TRBV7-9,once,TRBJ1-3,-,TGTGCCAGCAGCCTTACGAGCGCTGGAAACACCATATATTTT,CASSLTSAGNTIYF
TRBV21-1,-,TRBJ1-2,-,TGTGCCAGCAGCAAAAGGGCAGAGATGGCTAACTATGGCTACACCTTC,CASSKRAEMANYGYTF